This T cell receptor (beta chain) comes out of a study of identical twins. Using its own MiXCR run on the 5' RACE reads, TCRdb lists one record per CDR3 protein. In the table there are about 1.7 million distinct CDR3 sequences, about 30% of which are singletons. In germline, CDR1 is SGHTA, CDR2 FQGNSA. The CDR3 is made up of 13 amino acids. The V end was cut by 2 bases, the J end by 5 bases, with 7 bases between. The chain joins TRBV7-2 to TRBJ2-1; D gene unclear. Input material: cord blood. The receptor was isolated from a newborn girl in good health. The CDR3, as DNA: TGTGCCAGCAGCTTAATGTCCCACAATGAGCAGTTCTTC. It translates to CASSLMSHNEQFF.